These T cell receptor beta chains were read from a single sample in a study of graft-versus-host responses after intestinal transplantation. Libraries were prepared by immunoSEQ multiplex PCR; TCRdb keeps only in-frame clonotypes and omits some of them. This table holds 9,500 to 13,000 clones, 76% found once. The sample here was ileum tissue, taken 23 days after intestinal transplant. The receptors were gathered from a human patient who received an intestinal transplant, so some T cells may come from the graft donor. Each CDR3 is given with its conserved first and last residue. The order of the fields is clone size, J gene, D gene, V gene, CDR3 protein, CDR3 DNA. D genes are given only for firm matches. Clone size is shown for a subset of rows, as once, few, many or a class of expanded clone.

>-|TRBJ2-6|TRBD1|TRBV4-1
CASSRGTEVSGANVLTF
TGCGCCAGCAGCCGTGGGACAGAGGTCTCTGGGGCCAACGTCCTGACTTTC
>-|TRBJ1-1|-|TRBV29-1
CSVGQGLNTEAFF
TGCAGCGTTGGACAAGGACTGAACACTGAAGCTTTCTTT
>few|TRBJ1-2|-|TRBV7-9
CASGRNYGYTF
TGTGCCAGCGGTAGGAACTATGGCTACACCTTC
>-|TRBJ2-1|-|TRBV29-1
CSVEGLVETYNEQFF
TGCAGCGTTGAAGGACTGGTGGAAACCTACAATGAGCAGTTCTTC
>-|TRBJ2-1|-|TRBV28
CASSLLGGYNEQFF
TGTGCCAGCAGTTTATTAGGCGGCTACAATGAGCAGTTCTTC
>few|TRBJ2-7|TRBD2|TRBV2
CASGTSGRSPYEQYF
TGTGCCAGCGGGACTAGCGGGAGGTCGCCCTACGAGCAGTACTTC
>-|TRBJ2-5|-|TRBV27
CASSLLGRTVETQYF
TGTGCCAGCAGTTTATTGGGACGGACTGTGGAGACCCAGTACTTC
>few|TRBJ2-7|TRBD2|TRBV27
CASRGGLAGYEQYF
TGTGCCAGCAGGGGGGGACTAGCGGGCTACGAGCAGTACTTC
>-|TRBJ1-2|-|TRBV6-4
CASSDATESDRYGYTF
TGTGCCAGCAGTGACGCCACCGAGTCAGACCGATATGGCTACACCTTC
>few|TRBJ2-5|-|TRBV5-4
CASRDSYGEETQYF
TGTGCCAGCAGGGACTCGTATGGGGAAGAGACCCAGTACTTC
>-|TRBJ2-7|TRBD2|TRBV5-1
CASSLPSGYEQYF
TGCGCCAGCAGCTTGCCTAGCGGCTACGAGCAGTACTTC
>-|TRBJ2-3|TRBD2|TRBV28
CASSWEGQSTDTQYF
TGTGCCAGCAGTTGGGAGGGCCAAAGCACAGATACGCAGTATTTT
>-|TRBJ2-2|-|TRBV28
CASKRWTLDYANTGELFF
TGTGCCAGCAAAAGGTGGACCCTGGATTACGCGAACACCGGGGAGCTGTTTTTT
>-|TRBJ2-2|-|TRBV4-2
CASSQDEGRDTGELFF
TGTGCCAGCAGCCAAGATGAGGGGCGGGACACCGGGGAGCTGTTTTTT
>-|TRBJ2-7|-|TRBV6-5
CASSPFDPAYEQYF
TGTGCCAGCAGTCCCTTCGACCCAGCCTACGAGCAGTACTTC
>-|TRBJ2-5|-|TRBV6-1
CASTLNGATQETQYF
TGTGCCAGCACCTTGAACGGGGCAACCCAAGAGACCCAGTACTTC
>once|TRBJ2-1|-|TRBV25-1
CASTARTGAGGNNEQFF
TGTGCCAGCACCGCCAGGACAGGGGCGGGGGGGAACAATGAGCAGTTCTTC
>once|TRBJ2-1|-|TRBV7-8
CASRFNWGSYNEQFF
TGTGCCAGCAGGTTCAACTGGGGATCCTACAATGAGCAGTTCTTC
>-|TRBJ1-1|TRBD1|TRBV5-8
CASSPGTDEAFF
TGTGCCAGCAGCCCCGGGACAGACGAAGCTTTCTTT
>-|TRBJ1-2|-|TRBV19
CASSMEGRPANYGYTF
TGTGCCAGTAGTATGGAAGGGAGGCCTGCTAACTATGGCTACACCTTC
>-|TRBJ1-5|-|TRBV9
CASSVGSNQPQHF
TGTGCCAGCAGCGTAGGTAGCAATCAGCCCCAGCATTTT
>-|TRBJ2-1|-|TRBV10-3
CAISPDSVSYNEQFF
TGTGCCATCAGTCCGGACAGCGTCTCCTACAATGAGCAGTTCTTC
>few|TRBJ1-3|-|TRBV18
CASSPQTGPSGNTIYF
TGTGCCAGCTCACCACAGACAGGTCCTTCTGGAAACACCATATATTTT
>-|TRBJ2-5|TRBD1|TRBV29-1
CSVEDYRGPETQYF
TGCAGCGTTGAAGACTACAGGGGGCCGGAGACCCAGTACTTC
>-|TRBJ2-7|TRBD2|TRBV7-6
CASSLDGLAYEQYF
TGTGCCAGCAGCTTAGATGGACTAGCCTACGAGCAGTACTTC